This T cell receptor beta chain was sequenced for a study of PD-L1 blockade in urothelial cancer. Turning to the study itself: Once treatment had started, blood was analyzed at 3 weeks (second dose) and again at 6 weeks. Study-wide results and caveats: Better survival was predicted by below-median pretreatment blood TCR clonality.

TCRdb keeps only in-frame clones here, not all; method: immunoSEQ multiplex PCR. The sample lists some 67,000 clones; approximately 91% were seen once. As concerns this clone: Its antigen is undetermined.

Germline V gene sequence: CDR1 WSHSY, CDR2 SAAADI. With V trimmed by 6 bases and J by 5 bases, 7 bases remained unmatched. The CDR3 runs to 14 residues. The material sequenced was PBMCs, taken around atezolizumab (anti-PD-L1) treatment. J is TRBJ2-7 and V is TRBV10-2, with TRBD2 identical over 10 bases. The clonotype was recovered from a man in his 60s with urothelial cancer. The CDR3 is CASSPKREGHEQYF. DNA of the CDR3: TGCGCCAGCAGCCCCAAGCGGGAGGGCCACGAGCAGTACTTC.